The present T cell receptor beta chain was sequenced within a study of cytomegalovirus exposure and HLA in healthy donors. Study findings and constraints: Across donors, most TCRs were seen rarely, yet some public ones were widespread.

Vbeta (60) and Jbeta (13) primers were used in the PCR. Sequencing used immunoSEQ multiplex PCR; TCRdb keeps in-frame clones, though not all of them. The table includes some 200,000 clones, 70% to 80% detected once. This clone was counted between two and nine times. The antigen is undetermined. The CDR3 length is 13 residues. V shed 6 bases, J shed 5 bases, and the junction held 6 bases outside the gene matches. The germline CDR1 and CDR2 sequences are MNHNS and SASEGT. This sequence was found in a man between 35 and 55 years old in good health and CMV-seronegative. The sample comprised PBMCs. The V gene is TRBV6-1, the J gene TRBJ2-5; TRBD1 aligns across 7 bases. DNA for the CDR3: TGTGCCAGCAGACGACAGGGTCTCGAGACCCAGTACTTC. This sequence encodes CASRRQGLETQYF.